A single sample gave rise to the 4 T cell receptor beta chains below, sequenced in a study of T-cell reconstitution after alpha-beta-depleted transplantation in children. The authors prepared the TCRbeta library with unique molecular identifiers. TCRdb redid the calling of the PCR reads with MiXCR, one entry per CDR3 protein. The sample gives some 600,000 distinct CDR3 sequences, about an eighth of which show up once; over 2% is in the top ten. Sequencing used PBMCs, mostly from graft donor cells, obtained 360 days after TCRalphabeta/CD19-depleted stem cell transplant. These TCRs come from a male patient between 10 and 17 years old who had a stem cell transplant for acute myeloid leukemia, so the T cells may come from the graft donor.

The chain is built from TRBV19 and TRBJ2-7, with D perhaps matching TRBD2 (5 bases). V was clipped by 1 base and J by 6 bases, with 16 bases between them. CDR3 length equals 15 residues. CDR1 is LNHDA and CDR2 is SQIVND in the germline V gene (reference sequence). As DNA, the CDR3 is TGTGCCAGTAGTATAGGACGAGGGCATTTTACCGAGCAGTACTTC. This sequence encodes CASSIGRGHFTEQYF.

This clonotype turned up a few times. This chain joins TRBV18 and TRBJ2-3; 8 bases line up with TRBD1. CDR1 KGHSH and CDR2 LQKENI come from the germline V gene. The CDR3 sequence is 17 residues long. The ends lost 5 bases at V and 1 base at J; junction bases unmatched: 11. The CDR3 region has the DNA TGTGCCAGCTCAGCCTCCCCAGGGGGCGCGGGCACAGATACGCAGTATTTT. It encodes CASSASPGGAGTDTQYF.

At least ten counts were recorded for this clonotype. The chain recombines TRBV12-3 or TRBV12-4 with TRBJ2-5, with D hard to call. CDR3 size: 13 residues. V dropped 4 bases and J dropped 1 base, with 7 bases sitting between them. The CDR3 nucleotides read TGTGCCAGCAGTTACGGACCCCAAGAGACCCAGTACTTC. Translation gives CASSYGPQETQYF.

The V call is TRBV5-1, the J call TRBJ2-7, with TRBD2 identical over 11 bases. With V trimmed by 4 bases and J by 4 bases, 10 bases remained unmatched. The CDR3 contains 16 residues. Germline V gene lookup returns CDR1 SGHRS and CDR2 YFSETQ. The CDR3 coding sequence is TGCGCCAGCAGCCCACGAGTAGCGGGAGGGGTGTACGAGCAGTACTTC. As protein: CASSPRVAGGVYEQYF.